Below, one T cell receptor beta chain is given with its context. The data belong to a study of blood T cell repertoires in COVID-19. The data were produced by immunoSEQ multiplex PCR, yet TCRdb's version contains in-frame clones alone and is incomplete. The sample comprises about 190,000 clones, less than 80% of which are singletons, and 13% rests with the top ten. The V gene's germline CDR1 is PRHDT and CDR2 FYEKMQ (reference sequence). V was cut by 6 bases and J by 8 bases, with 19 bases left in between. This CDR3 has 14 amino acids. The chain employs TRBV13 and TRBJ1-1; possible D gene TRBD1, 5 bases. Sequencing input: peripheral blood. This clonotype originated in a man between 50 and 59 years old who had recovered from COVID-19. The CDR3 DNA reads TGTGCCAGCAGACGACGAACAGGTTATGGCGAAGCTTTCTTT. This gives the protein CASRRRTGYGEAFF. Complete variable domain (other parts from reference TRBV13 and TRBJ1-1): AAGVIQSPRHLIKEKRETATLKCYPIPRHDTVYWYQQGPGQDPQFLISFYEKMQSDKGSIPDRFSAQQFSDYHSELNMSSLELGDSALYFCASRRRTGYGEAFFGQGTRLTVV.